This T cell receptor (beta chain) was found in a study of blood T cells in healthy people across ages. Overall study results and limits: Both higher diversity and more naive CD4+ cells marked long-lived donors when set against aged donors. Diversity estimated from one million T cells was considered an underestimate.

Alongside a J-beta primer mix, a sample-barcoded 5' primer served in a second PCR lasting about 7 to 12 cycles. Per-sample output comprised a minimum of 2.5 million paired-end reads containing CDR3. TCRdb re-derived calls from the 5' RACE reads in MiXCR, one entry per CDR3 protein. The sample includes some 710,000 distinct CDR3 sequences, around a fifth of them seen just once. Notes on this clonotype: Its antigen is unknown. One end of the junction fails to match germline, which may point to a read error.

Ranging in age from roughly 6 to 95, the donors were healthy Caucasian individuals from Russia. CDR3 length: 16 residues. In germline, CDR1 is SGHTA, CDR2 FQGNSA. This sequence joins TRBV7-2 and TRBJ2-1; weak D call: TRBD1 (6 bases). The origin of this receptor is a man between 65 and 79 years old in good health. The sequencing sample was made of blood. The CDR3 spells CASSLSLGAVYNEQFF. Here the CDR3 DNA reads TGCGCCAGCAGCTTATCTCTGGGGGCCGTCTACAATGAGCAGTTCTTC. The full variable domain, rest sourced from reference TRBV7-2 and TRBJ2-1, is GAGVSQSPSNKVTEKGKDVELRCDPISGHTALYWYRQSLGQGLEFLIYFQGNSAPDKSGLPSDRFSAERTGGSVSTLTIQRTQQEDSAVYLCASSLSLGAVYNEQFFGPGTRLTVL.